Described below is a single TCR beta chain sequence and its context. The antigen is not known. In the same sample, other DNA sequences code for this CDR3. Assay: immunoSEQ multiplex PCR; the TCRdb copy retains only in-frame clones and omits some. The sample holds millions of clones; approximately 94% are singletons and the top ten take 0.85% to 1.3%. This CDR3 spans 14 amino acids. Per germline, CDR1 MNHNY and CDR2 SVGAGI (reference sequence). Trimming removed 0 bases at V and 1 base at J, with 7 bases between. This sample was taken from a study of shared clonotypes between healthy human individuals. Terminally differentiated effector memory CD45RA+ cells were excluded by CCR7 positive selection of CD45RO-negative cells. Donors had no recently reported acute infections or vaccinations and were HIV-negative. Study-wide points: The four-donor shared clonotypes exceeded non-shared clonotypes in generation probability, with non-shared ones scoring lower.

Source material: naive CD8+ T cells sorted from blood. This receptor was identified in a man between 18 and 35 years old in good health. J is TRBJ2-7 and V is TRBV6-6, with D unclear. The CDR3 loop reads CASSYSGGSYEQYF. CDR3 nucleotides: TGTGCCAGCAGTTACTCTGGCGGATCCTACGAGCAGTACTTC.